One T cell receptor (beta chain) is described in this entry. These data belong to a study of T-cell memory formation after mild COVID-19. Sample barcodes and UMIs were carried by the TCR alpha and TCR beta cDNA libraries that 5'RACE generated with constant-segment primers. TCRdb ran MiXCR on the 5' RACE reads and lists one entry per CDR3 protein. The table records some 190,000 distinct CDR3 sequences, roughly 18% of them present only once. The CDR3 contains 16 residues. V trimming: 6 bases; J trimming: 2 bases; junction bases outside the gene matches: 6. The source is an adult woman who had mild COVID-19 (a few samples of this study predate the infection). Cell type and time point are not known. The sequenced sample was PBMCs or a T cell subset sorted from them (not recorded which). V and J are TRBV12-3 or TRBV12-4 and TRBJ2-1; 11 nucleotides align to TRBD2. The CDR3 loop is CASSPPSGRPYNEQFF. The CDR3 DNA reads TGTGCCAGCAGCCCACCTAGCGGGAGGCCCTACAATGAGCAGTTCTTC.